These 22 T cell receptor beta chains share one sample of origin, sequenced in a study of blood T cell repertoires in COVID-19. Some clones are missing from TCRdb's copy, which holds only in-frame ones; the method was immunoSEQ multiplex PCR. The table shows around 200,000 clones, with 85% to 90% occurring only once. Sequencing input: peripheral blood. These TCRs come from a man aged 18-30 years with active or convalescent COVID-19.

This clone was picked up one time. The chain uses TRBV10-3 and TRBJ1-4; tentative D call: TRBD1 (5 bases). Germline CDR1 ENHRY, CDR2 SYGVKD. The CDR3 totals 15 residues. V dropped 2 bases and J dropped 8 bases, with 15 bases sitting between them. The CDR3 loop is CAISETPPGVEKLFF. The CDR3 DNA follows: TGTGCCATCAGTGAGACCCCCCCGGGGGTGGAAAAACTGTTTTTT.

This chain uses TRBV7-2 with TRBJ2-2; D possibly corresponds to TRBD1 (6 bases). The CDR3 contains 18 residues. Germline lookup yields CDR1 SGHTA and CDR2 FQGNSA. Trimming shortened V by 5 bases and J by 1 base, and 20 bases separated the two germline ends. CDR3 sequence: CASSPQLATGWNTGELFF. DNA for the CDR3: TGTGCCAGCAGCCCCCAGCTGGCGACAGGTTGGAACACCGGGGAGCTGTTTTTT. The variable domain in full, with the rest retrieved from reference TRBV7-2 and TRBJ2-2, is GAGVSQSPSNKVTEKGKDVELRCDPISGHTALYWYRQSLGQGLEFLIYFQGNSAPDKSGLPSDRFSAERTGGSVSTLTIQRTQQEDSAVYLCASSPQLATGWNTGELFFGEGSRLTVL.

The V gene is TRBV6-6, the J gene TRBJ2-7, with D perhaps matching TRBD1 (6 bases). Germline V lookup: CDR1 MNHNY, CDR2 SVGAGI (reference sequence). Trimming removed 6 bases from V and 4 bases from J, with 13 bases in between. The CDR3 contains 13 residues. This CDR3 reads CASRIYQGYEQYF. The CDR3 DNA reads TGTGCCAGCAGAATCTATCAGGGGTACGAGCAGTACTTC.

V gene TRBV7-9 combines with J gene TRBJ1-5; D is ambiguous. There are 12 residues in the CDR3. Germline-derived CDR1 and CDR2 are SEHNR and FQNEAQ (reference sequence). V lost 8 bases, J lost 5 bases, and 10 bases lay in between. The DNA for the CDR3 is TGTGCCAGCGGCGACGGGGATCAGCCCCAGCATTTT. Protein sequence: CASGDGDQPQHF.

A single count supports this clone. The gene calls are TRBV4-1 and TRBJ2-7, with a weak D call TRBD2 (6 bases). V gave up 1 base and J gave up 1 base, with 14 bases separating them. The CDR3 is 16 amino acids. Germline V gene lookup returns CDR1 MGHRA and CDR2 YSYEKL. The CDR3 DNA reads as TGCGCCAGCAGCCAAGTGGGGCTAGCGCCTTCCTACGAGCAGTACTTC. The encoded protein is CASSQVGLAPSYEQYF.

The chain joins TRBV4-1 to TRBJ1-5, with 10 bases that match TRBD1. The CDR3 is 19 amino acids. Germline values: CDR1 MGHRA, CDR2 YSYEKL. The V gene end was trimmed by 4 bases and the J gene end by 0 bases; junction bases not matched to a gene: 12. Here the CDR3 DNA reads TGCGCCAGCAGCCGGATCCCTCCGGGACAGGGGTCTAGCAATCAGCCCCAGCATTTT. Protein product: CASSRIPPGQGSSNQPQHF.

The chain combines TRBV10-3 with TRBJ2-7, with TRBD1 matching over 7 bases. Trimming cost V 4 bases and J 4 bases; bases outside gene matches: 7. Germline-derived CDR1 and CDR2 are ENHRY and SYGVKD. CDR3 length equals 14 residues. CDR3: CAISGRDRTYEQYF. Here the CDR3 DNA reads TGTGCCATCAGTGGCCGGGACAGAACATACGAGCAGTACTTC.

The chain uses TRBV9 and TRBJ2-7; the match to TRBD2 covers 7 bases. V trimming: 4 bases; J trimming: 5 bases; junction bases outside the gene matches: 9. Germline loops: CDR1 SGDLS, CDR2 YYNGEE. This CDR3 is built from 14 residues. The CDR3 loop reads CASSLSHLADEQYF. In DNA, the CDR3 is TGTGCCAGCAGCCTTAGTCACCTAGCGGACGAGCAGTACTTC.

The DNA of the CDR3 is TGTGCCAGCAGCTTCTATAGCGGGAGGGCCTACGAGCAGTACTTC. This codes for CASSFYSGRAYEQYF. The rearrangement uses TRBV7-2 and TRBJ2-7; 11 bases align to TRBD2. The CDR3 is 15 residues long. Germline assignment: CDR1 SGHTA and CDR2 FQGNSA. J lost 2 bases, V lost 3 bases, and 3 bases had no gene match.

The rearrangement joins TRBV7-6 to TRBJ2-3; 7 bases map to TRBD2. Trimming took 2 bases from V and 0 from J; bases not matched to a gene: 8. The CDR3 covers 17 residues. Germline CDR1 SGHVS, CDR2 FNYEAQ. This CDR3 is CASSLLTSLSSTDTQYF. CDR3 in DNA: TGTGCCAGCAGCTTATTGACTAGCCTATCTAGCACAGATACGCAGTATTTT.

V usage is TRBV7-6 and J usage is TRBJ1-3; a possible D gene is TRBD1 (5 bases). The CDR3 runs to 15 residues. Germline values: CDR1 SGHVS, CDR2 FNYEAQ. V was pared by 5 bases and J by 4 bases, with 15 bases between. The CDR3 DNA reads as TGTGCCAGCAGCCTTAGGGGAGGGGACGGAAACACCATATATTTT. Encoded protein: CASSLRGGDGNTIYF.

J is TRBJ2-7 and V is TRBV7-9, with TRBD2 matching over 9 bases. This CDR3 is built from 13 residues. Germline CDR1 reads SEHNR; CDR2 reads FQNEAQ (reference sequence). Trimming took 9 bases from V and 2 from J; bases not matched to a gene: 5. The CDR3 sequence: CASERGETYEQYF. The CDR3 coding sequence is TGTGCCAGTGAGCGGGGGGAAACCTACGAGCAGTACTTC.

This clone was detected only once. V and J are TRBV7-6 and TRBJ2-7; 7 nucleotides line up with TRBD1. The CDR3 consists of 15 residues. V gave up 4 bases and J gave up 6 bases; unmatched junction bases: 12. In germline, CDR1 is SGHVS, CDR2 FNYEAQ. The CDR3 DNA follows: TGTGCCAGCAGCTCTGCAGGGGGACCCCCGGGCGAGCAGTACTTC. Translated, it gives CASSSAGGPPGEQYF.

J is TRBJ1-1 and V is TRBV2; D remains ambiguous. V was shortened by 0 bases and J by 11 bases, with 16 bases between the two germline ends. The CDR3 runs to 14 residues. In germline, CDR1 is SNHLY, CDR2 FYNNEI. The CDR3 nucleotides read TGTGCCAGCAGTGAAGCGCGAGGGTTCGGTGAGGCTTTCTTT. Encoded protein: CASSEARGFGEAFF.

The chain carries TRBV5-4 and TRBJ2-6; D is perhaps TRBD1 (5 bases). Trimming took 0 bases from V and 2 from J, leaving 9 bases between them. The germline gives CDR1 SGHNT, CDR2 YYREEE (reference sequence). The CDR3 is 16 amino acids. The CDR3 nucleotides read TGTGCCAGCAGCTTGGTAGGGGCGACTGGGGCCAACGTCCTGACTTTC. This encodes CASSLVGATGANVLTF. Combining the CDR3 with reference TRBV5-4 and TRBJ2-6 gives the whole variable domain ETGVTQSPTHLIKTRGQQVTLRCSSQSGHNTVSWYQQALGQGPQFIFQYYREEENGRGNFPPRFSGLQFPNYSSELNVNALELDDSALYLCASSLVGATGANVLTFGAGSRLTVL.

This chain connects TRBV5-1 to TRBJ2-1; a possible D gene is TRBD2 (6 bases). Trimming shortened V by 1 base and J by 1 base, and 9 bases separated the two germline ends. CDR1 SGHRS and CDR2 YFSETQ come from the germline V gene. There are 15 residues in the CDR3. CDR3 nucleotide sequence: TGCGCCAGCAGCTTGTTCGGGGGATCCTACAATGAGCAGTTCTTC. Translated: CASSLFGGSYNEQFF. Using reference TRBV5-1 and TRBJ2-1 for the parts outside the CDR3, the full variable domain is KAGVTQTPRYLIKTRGQQVTLSCSPISGHRSVSWYQQTPGQGLQFLFEYFSETQRNKGNFPGRFSGRQFSNSRSEMNVSTLELGDSALYLCASSLFGGSYNEQFFGPGTRLTVL.

The rearrangement joins TRBV6-5 to TRBJ2-1; 8 bases are a match to TRBD2. Germline CDR1 MNHEY, CDR2 SVGAGI. CDR3 length: 14 residues. J was trimmed by 7 bases and V by 8 bases; bases with no gene match: 10. In DNA, the CDR3 is TGTGCCAGCGTGTCAGCGGGAGATCAAAATGAGCAGTTCTTC. This translates into CASVSAGDQNEQFF.

V is TRBV24-1 and J is TRBJ1-1, with no clear D. Per the germline V gene, CDR1 is KGHDR and CDR2 is SFDVKD. This CDR3 is built from 13 residues. The V end was cut by 5 bases, the J end by 7 bases, with 13 bases between. The CDR3 nucleotides are TGTGCCACCAGTGCGGGAACTAACGGTGAAGCTTTCTTT. It yields the protein CATSAGTNGEAFF.

The J gene is TRBJ2-1, the V gene TRBV7-2; tentative D call: TRBD2 (6 bases). Trimming removed 5 bases from V and 5 bases from J, with 13 bases in between. The CDR3 has 14 residues. Germline lookup yields CDR1 SGHTA and CDR2 FQGNSA. The CDR3 reads CASSPSAGNNEQFF. CDR3 in DNA: TGTGCCAGCAGCCCCTCGGCGGGAAACAATGAGCAGTTCTTC.

The gene calls are TRBV6-6 and TRBJ1-6; D is possibly TRBD1 (6 bases). This CDR3 contains 16 residues. Deletions cut 6 bases from V and 7 bases from J, with 19 bases between. Germline CDR1 reads MNHNY; CDR2 reads SVGAGI (reference sequence). The CDR3 is CASSLPTGFGNSPLHF. The DNA for the CDR3 is TGTGCCAGCAGCCTGCCTACAGGGTTTGGAAATTCACCCCTCCACTTT.

This clone was picked up one time. The V and J genes are TRBV29-1 and TRBJ2-7; D is unresolved. CDR1 SQVTM and CDR2 ANQGSEA come from the germline V gene. V was cut by 4 bases and J by 0 bases, with 16 bases left in between. This CDR3 is built from 15 residues. The CDR3 is CSVGEAGSSSYEQYF. The CDR3 DNA reads TGCAGCGTTGGAGAGGCAGGATCAAGCTCCTACGAGCAGTACTTC.

The genes are TRBV7-9 and TRBJ2-1; the match to TRBD2 covers 8 bases. This CDR3 region has 15 residues. The V gene's germline CDR1 is SEHNR and CDR2 FQNEAQ (reference sequence). The J segment lost 2 bases and the V segment lost 3 bases, leaving 3 bases of the junction unmatched. CDR3 DNA: TGTGCCAGCAGCTTTACTAGCGGTACCTACAATGAGCAGTTCTTC. Translated: CASSFTSGTYNEQFF. The variable domain in full, completed from reference TRBV7-9 and TRBJ2-1, reads DTGVSQNPRHKITKRGQNVTFRCDPISEHNRLYWYRQTLGQGPEFLTYFQNEAQLEKSRLLSDRFSAERPKGSFSTLEIQRTEQGDSAMYLCASSFTSGTYNEQFFGPGTRLTVL.